Here is one T cell receptor (beta chain) with its context. Antigen: not known. V lost 5 bases to trimming and J lost 5 bases; unmatched junction nucleotides: 13. Germline V CDR1 and CDR2: MDHEN, SYDVKM. The CDR3 sequence is 17 residues long. 13 Jbeta primers and 60 Vbeta primers were used for the PCR. Clones were read by immunoSEQ multiplex PCR, and TCRdb kept only the in-frame ones, dropping some. The data contain about 140,000 clones, 88% of them singletons. Among the donors, all were healthy bone marrow donors. The data stem from a study of cytomegalovirus exposure and HLA in healthy donors. Study results and limitations: According to a later analysis, most TCR beta chains associated with CMV appeared HLA-restricted. When analyzed later, the rates of TCR association showed variation by HLA locus, with DRB1 the most and HLA-C the fewest. Being indistinguishable, some V segments were excluded, TRBV6-2 and TRBV6-3 among them.

This receptor was obtained from a woman aged 40 to 50 in good health and CMV-seronegative. Sequencing was done on a sample of PBMCs. The rearrangement uses TRBV28 and TRBJ2-1; TRBD2 aligns across 9 bases. CDR3 protein: CASSKTGREGLNNEQFF. In DNA form, the CDR3 reads TGTGCCAGCAGTAAGACGGGGCGGGAGGGACTTAACAATGAGCAGTTCTTC.